This T cell receptor (beta chain) was obtained from a study of CD8+ T cells in alopecia areata. Study results and limitations: Clonality in the scalp and expanded CD8+ clones ranked among the top 100 were significantly decreased by tofacitinib.

Specified treatment: oral pan-JAK inhibitor, 5-10 mg twice daily. This clone was detected a few times. The antigen is unknown. RNA, once extracted, was reverse transcribed into cDNA for use as the sequencing template. The table came from immunoSEQ multiplex PCR; TCRdb's copy has only in-frame clones and leaves some out. The top ten hold 0.69% of the sample, which has about 190,000 clones, 50% to 60% seen once. Sequences were derived from CD4+ T cells sorted from blood, sampled at week 4, from a patient treated with tofacitinib. The origin of this receptor is a human donor with alopecia areata.

For the CDR3, the DNA is TGTGCCAGCAGTTACCGGGACAGGGCCGAAGCTTTCTTT. It is translated as CASSYRDRAEAFF. This chain connects TRBV6-5 to TRBJ1-1; the match to TRBD1 covers 9 bases. The trim removed 2 bases at V and 8 bases at J, leaving 3 bases unmatched. This CDR3 has 13 amino acids. The germline gives CDR1 MNHEY, CDR2 SVGAGI.